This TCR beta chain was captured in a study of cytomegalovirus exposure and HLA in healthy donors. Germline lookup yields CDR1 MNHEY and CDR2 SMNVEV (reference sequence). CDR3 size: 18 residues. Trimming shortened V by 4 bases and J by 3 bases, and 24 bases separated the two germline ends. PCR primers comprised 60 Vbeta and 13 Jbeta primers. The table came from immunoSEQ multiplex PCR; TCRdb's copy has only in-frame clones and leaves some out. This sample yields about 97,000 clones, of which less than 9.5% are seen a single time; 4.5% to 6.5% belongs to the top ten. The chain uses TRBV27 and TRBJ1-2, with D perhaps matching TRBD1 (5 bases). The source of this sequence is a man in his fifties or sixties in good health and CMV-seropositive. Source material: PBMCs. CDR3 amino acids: CASSSRGGGRTPDYGYTF. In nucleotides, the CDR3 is TGTGCCAGCAGTTCGCGTGGGGGGGGACGGACCCCTGACTATGGCTACACCTTC.